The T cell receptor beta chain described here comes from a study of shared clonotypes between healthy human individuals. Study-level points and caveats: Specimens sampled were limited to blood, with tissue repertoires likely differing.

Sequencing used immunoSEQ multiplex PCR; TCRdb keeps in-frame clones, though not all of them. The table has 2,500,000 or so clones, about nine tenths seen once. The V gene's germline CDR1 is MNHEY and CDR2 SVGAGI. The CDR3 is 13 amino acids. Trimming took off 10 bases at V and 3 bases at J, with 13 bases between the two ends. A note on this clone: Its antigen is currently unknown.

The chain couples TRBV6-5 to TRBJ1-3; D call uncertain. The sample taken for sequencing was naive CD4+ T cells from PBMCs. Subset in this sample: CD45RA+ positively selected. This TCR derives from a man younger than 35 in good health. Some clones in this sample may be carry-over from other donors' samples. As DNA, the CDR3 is TGTGCCACTCGTAGGCGGCATGGAAACACCATATATTTT. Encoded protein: CATRRRHGNTIYF.